This T cell receptor beta chain appears in the sequencing data of a study of CD8 T cells in Susac syndrome (dated by TCRdb to 2018 to 2020). Concerning the study at large: The study used repertoire sequencing to test whether antigen drove CD8+ T cell activation and differentiation in Susac syndrome. Overall study outcomes, separate from this receptor: The number of individuals in the TCR sequencing and HLA analysis was recognized as being relatively small.

With respect to this clonotype: Which antigen it targets is not known. It has no much larger one-base neighbor in the sample; base qualities were not kept.

RNA was extracted using the RNeasy kit, and roughly 0.5 to 1 ug of the RNA was reverse transcribed with random hexamers. The immunoSEQ multiplex PCR assay, covering 54 Vbeta and 13 Jbeta segments, was used to amplify TCR beta CDR3 regions. PCR amplification bias was corrected using a synthetic template baseline for primer optimization and computational correction. The paper's data handling went like this. Reads were assigned to V, D and J genes according to IMGT and analyzed in immunoSEQ Analyzer, with only productive sequences retained. Clonality was calculated as one minus the Shannon entropy normalized by log2 of the number of productive unique sequences. For each patient and control, public and private clones were evaluated among the 100 most prevalent clones. Susac-specific clones were defined as absent from healthy and MS cohorts, 850 to 1,300 published viral clones and other ImmuneACCESS disease sequences. TCRdb reprocessed the public reads (quality trimming at Q25 with fastp, clone calling with MiXCR) and kept in-frame beta chains. Each record represents a unique CDR3 protein, reported with the most common genes and DNA among its rows. TCRdb, not the original authors, processed these V and J calls. The sample profile shows over 150,000 distinct CDR3 sequences; 90% to 95% of them were found once. 0.093% of the sample goes to the ten largest clones.

Peripheral blood CD8+ and CD4+ T cells from healthy donors, Susac syndrome patients and multiple sclerosis patients were profiled using high-throughput TCR beta sequencing. The multiple sclerosis controls were treatment-naive patients whose relapsing-remitting disease, either stable or active, fulfilled the revised McDonald criteria. Bulk CD8+ and CD4+ T cells were purified magnetically by negative isolation, whereas CD8+ TEMRA cells were enriched by FACS. Blood was collected in EDTA tubes and processed within 24 hours, with PBMCs isolated through density gradient centrifugation. PBMCs intended for TCR sequencing were frozen in liquid nitrogen and were later thawed in a 37 degrees C water bath. The sorted or isolated CD4+, CD8+ and CD8+ TEMRA cells reached a purity of at least 90%. V is cut by 7 bases and J by 10 bases, and the space between the germline ends is 20 bases. Looking up the germline V gene yields CDR1 MNHEY and CDR2 SVGEGT. Spanning cysteine to phenylalanine, the CDR3 consists of 13 amino acids. CDR3 DNA only is kept here, 39 bases in frame from base 1.

The receptor was isolated from a human donor with multiple sclerosis. This chain joins TRBV6-2 or TRBV6-3 to TRBJ2-7; possibly the D gene is TRBD2, per 5 matching bases. Sequenced input: CD4+ T cells from PBMCs. In nucleotides, the sequence is TGTGCCAGCAACCCACGAACGGGATCTTTCCAGTACTTC. It translates to CASNPRTGSFQYF.